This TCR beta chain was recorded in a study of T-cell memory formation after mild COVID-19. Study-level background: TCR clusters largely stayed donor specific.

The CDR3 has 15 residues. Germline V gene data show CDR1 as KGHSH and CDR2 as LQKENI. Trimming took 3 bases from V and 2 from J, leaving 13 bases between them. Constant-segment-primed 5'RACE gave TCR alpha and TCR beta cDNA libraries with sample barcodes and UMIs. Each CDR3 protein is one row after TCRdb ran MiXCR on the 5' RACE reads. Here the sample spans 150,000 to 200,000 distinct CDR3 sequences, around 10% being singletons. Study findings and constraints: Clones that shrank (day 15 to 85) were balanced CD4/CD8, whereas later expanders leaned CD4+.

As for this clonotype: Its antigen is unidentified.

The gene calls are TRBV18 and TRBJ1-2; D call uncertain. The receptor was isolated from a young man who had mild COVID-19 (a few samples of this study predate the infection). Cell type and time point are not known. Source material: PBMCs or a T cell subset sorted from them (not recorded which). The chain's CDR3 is CASSPTSGRNYGYTF. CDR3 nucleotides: TGTGCCAGCTCACCCACGTCCGGACGGAACTATGGCTACACCTTC.